These 5 T cell receptor beta chains were all obtained from the same sample, sequenced in a study of blood T cell repertoires in COVID-19. Sequencing was performed with immunoSEQ multiplex PCR; in TCRdb, only in-frame clones are kept and a portion is missing. The sample consists of around 130,000 clones, roughly nine tenths of them appearing once. Sequencing input: peripheral blood. The receptors stem from a man between 70 and 80 years old with active or convalescent COVID-19.

The gene calls are TRBV15 and TRBJ2-7; 8 bases align to TRBD2. Per germline, CDR1 LNHNV and CDR2 YYDKDF (reference sequence). The CDR3 totals 16 residues. V lost 0 bases, J lost 2 bases, and 6 bases stayed unmatched. This CDR3 is CATSRDKGTSPYEQYF. CDR3 nucleotide sequence: TGTGCCACCAGCAGAGATAAAGGGACTAGTCCCTACGAGCAGTACTTC.

V and J are TRBV5-1 and TRBJ2-7; D is uncertain. The CDR3 is made up of 14 amino acids. V was pared by 0 bases and J by 7 bases, with 14 bases between. Germline V gene lookup returns CDR1 SGHRS and CDR2 YFSETQ. The CDR3 here is CASSLGFSLGEQYF. The CDR3 DNA reads TGCGCCAGCAGCTTGGGATTCTCTCTCGGGGAGCAGTACTTC.

V is TRBV30 and J is TRBJ1-2; possibly TRBD1 for D (6 bases). The CDR3 has 12 residues. Germline CDR1 and CDR2: GTSNPN and SVGIG (reference sequence). Trimming took off 5 bases at V and 8 bases at J, with 15 bases between the two ends. Here the CDR3 reads CAWGRGFLGYTF. CDR3 coding DNA: TGTGCCTGGGGCAGGGGCTTCTTGGGCTACACCTTC.

J is TRBJ2-2 and V is TRBV6-5; a weak D match, TRBD2 (6 bases). V shed 7 bases and J shed 7 bases, with 16 bases lying between them. Germline V gene lookup returns CDR1 MNHEY and CDR2 SVGAGI. CDR3 length equals 14 residues. CDR3 region: CASTPGLTDGELFF. The CDR3 coding sequence is TGTGCCAGCACCCCGGGACTCACGGACGGGGAGCTGTTTTTT.

The chain employs TRBV11-3 and TRBJ2-7, with 11 bases lining up with TRBD2. The CDR3 has 15 amino acids. V was pared by 4 bases and J by 7 bases, with 9 bases of the junction left unmatched. The V gene's germline CDR1 is SGHNT and CDR2 YENEEA. In DNA, the CDR3 is TGTGCCAGCAGCTCGGGACTAGCGGAGCTGAGAGAGCAGTACTTC. Its translation: CASSSGLAELREQYF.